This is a list of T cell receptor beta chains from one sample in a study of blood T cell repertoires in COVID-19. TCRdb's table, derived via immunoSEQ multiplex PCR, lists solely in-frame clones and lacks some. Of 250,000 to 300,000 clones in the sample, approximately 90% were seen once. Sequencing input: peripheral blood. These receptors all stem from a woman between 25 and 40 years old with COVID-19, enrolled during active disease. Each CDR3 is given with its conserved first and last residue. The D gene is left open where the match is weak. Size is omitted from some rows. Given values are once, few, many or a class for expanded clones.

j_call: TRBJ1-1
clone_size: -
d_call: -
v_call: TRBV29-1
cdr3_aa: CSVEVPGSTEAFF
cdr3_nt: TGCAGCGTTGAGGTTCCGGGGAGTACTGAAGCTTTCTTT

j_call: TRBJ1-2
clone_size: -
d_call: -
v_call: TRBV7-8
cdr3_aa: CASSFGSDYGYTF
cdr3_nt: TGTGCCAGCAGCTTCGGGAGCGACTATGGCTACACCTTC

j_call: TRBJ1-2
clone_size: -
d_call: -
v_call: TRBV7-9
cdr3_aa: CASSPRLDLLNYGYTF
cdr3_nt: TGTGCCAGCAGCCCCCGACTCGATCTCCTGAACTATGGCTACACCTTC

j_call: TRBJ2-3
clone_size: -
d_call: -
v_call: TRBV19
cdr3_aa: CASSPGGRRGTDTQYF
cdr3_nt: TGTGCCAGTAGCCCCGGAGGGCGAAGGGGCACAGATACGCAGTATTTT

j_call: TRBJ1-5
clone_size: once
d_call: -
v_call: TRBV7-8
cdr3_aa: CASSHTGVSGNQPQHF
cdr3_nt: TGTGCCAGCAGCCATACCGGAGTCTCGGGCAATCAGCCCCAGCATTTT

j_call: TRBJ2-7
clone_size: -
d_call: TRBD1
v_call: TRBV19
cdr3_aa: CASGAGTGLHEQYF
cdr3_nt: TGTGCCAGTGGGGCCGGGACAGGGTTGCACGAGCAGTACTTC

j_call: TRBJ1-2
clone_size: -
d_call: TRBD1
v_call: TRBV2
cdr3_aa: CARLLTGQGRGYTF
cdr3_nt: TGTGCCAGACTGTTAACGGGACAGGGGCGAGGCTACACCTTC

j_call: TRBJ1-3
clone_size: -
d_call: TRBD1
v_call: TRBV15
cdr3_aa: CATSKDLGYSGGSLSGNTIYF
cdr3_nt: TGTGCCACCAGTAAGGATCTTGGTTATTCAGGGGGCTCCCTCTCTGGAAACACCATATATTTT

j_call: TRBJ1-2
clone_size: -
d_call: TRBD1
v_call: TRBV11-2
cdr3_aa: CASSLAGGYGYTF
cdr3_nt: TGTGCCAGCAGCTTAGCAGGGGGCTATGGCTACACCTTC

j_call: TRBJ1-2
clone_size: many
d_call: TRBD1
v_call: TRBV6-5
cdr3_aa: CASSKDRGHGYTF
cdr3_nt: TGTGCCAGCAGTAAGGACAGGGGGCATGGCTACACCTTC

j_call: TRBJ2-3
clone_size: -
d_call: -
v_call: TRBV19
cdr3_aa: CASTGETGDTQYF
cdr3_nt: TGTGCCAGTACCGGGGAGACCGGAGATACGCAGTATTTT

j_call: TRBJ1-5
clone_size: -
d_call: -
v_call: TRBV7-9
cdr3_aa: CASSLTGRQPQHF
cdr3_nt: TGTGCCAGCAGCTTAACAGGACGGCAGCCCCAGCATTTT

j_call: TRBJ2-3
clone_size: once
d_call: TRBD2
v_call: TRBV7-6
cdr3_aa: CASSLAVEVSGWYSTSTDTQYF
cdr3_nt: TGTGCCAGCAGCTTAGCCGTGGAGGTTAGCGGGTGGTACTCAACTAGCACAGATACGCAGTATTTT

j_call: TRBJ1-1
clone_size: -
d_call: -
v_call: TRBV30
cdr3_aa: CAWSVSLNTEAFF
cdr3_nt: TGTGCCTGGAGTGTTTCCTTAAACACTGAAGCTTTCTTT

j_call: TRBJ2-7
clone_size: once
d_call: TRBD2
v_call: TRBV5-1
cdr3_aa: CASSESGVTYEQYF
cdr3_nt: TGCGCCAGCAGCGAGAGCGGGGTAACCTACGAGCAGTACTTC

j_call: TRBJ1-2
clone_size: few
d_call: TRBD1
v_call: TRBV6-5
cdr3_aa: CASKRQGGHYGYTF
cdr3_nt: TGTGCCAGCAAACGACAGGGCGGTCACTATGGCTACACCTTC

j_call: TRBJ1-2
clone_size: -
d_call: -
v_call: TRBV5-1
cdr3_aa: CASSLTEIYGYTF
cdr3_nt: TGCGCCAGCAGCCTTACAGAGATCTATGGCTACACCTTC

j_call: TRBJ1-2
clone_size: -
d_call: TRBD1
v_call: TRBV5-5
cdr3_aa: CASSLAIVTGDYTF
cdr3_nt: TGTGCCAGCAGCTTGGCCATAGTTACAGGGGACTACACCTTC

j_call: TRBJ2-7
clone_size: -
d_call: -
v_call: TRBV18
cdr3_aa: CASSPPEKAIYEQYF
cdr3_nt: TGTGCCAGCTCACCACCGGAAAAAGCGATCTACGAGCAGTACTTC

j_call: TRBJ2-3
clone_size: -
d_call: -
v_call: TRBV21-1
cdr3_aa: CASSKESRTDTQYF
cdr3_nt: TGTGCCAGCAGCAAAGAGAGCCGTACAGATACGCAGTATTTT

j_call: TRBJ2-1
clone_size: -
d_call: TRBD2
v_call: TRBV19
cdr3_aa: CASRILAGGNNEQFF
cdr3_nt: TGTGCCAGTAGGATTCTAGCGGGAGGAAACAATGAGCAGTTCTTC

j_call: TRBJ2-7
clone_size: -
d_call: TRBD2
v_call: TRBV7-6
cdr3_aa: CASSPPASGRKGEQYF
cdr3_nt: TGTGCCAGCAGCCCCCCGGCTAGCGGGAGAAAGGGCGAGCAGTACTTC

j_call: TRBJ2-7
clone_size: -
d_call: TRBD2
v_call: TRBV7-8
cdr3_aa: CASSPMTSGSYEQYF
cdr3_nt: TGTGCCAGCAGCCCCATGACTAGCGGCTCCTACGAGCAGTACTTC

j_call: TRBJ1-2
clone_size: -
d_call: -
v_call: TRBV19
cdr3_aa: CASSIDRTYGYTF
cdr3_nt: TGTGCCAGTAGTATTGACAGGACTTATGGCTACACCTTC

j_call: TRBJ2-5
clone_size: -
d_call: TRBD1
v_call: TRBV3-1/TRBV3-2
cdr3_aa: CASSQGTGQETQYF
cdr3_nt: TGTGCCAGCAGCCAAGGGACAGGTCAAGAGACCCAGTACTTC

j_call: TRBJ1-2
clone_size: -
d_call: -
v_call: TRBV5-4
cdr3_aa: CASSFRGEYGYTF
cdr3_nt: TGTGCCAGCAGCTTTCGGGGGGAATATGGCTACACCTTC

j_call: TRBJ1-2
clone_size: once
d_call: -
v_call: TRBV6-5
cdr3_aa: CASSYGSGGYGYTF
cdr3_nt: TGTGCCAGCAGTTACGGATCAGGAGGCTATGGCTACACCTTC

j_call: TRBJ2-1
clone_size: -
d_call: TRBD2
v_call: TRBV3-1/TRBV3-2
cdr3_aa: CASSPGGGSYNEQFF
cdr3_nt: TGTGCCAGCAGCCCTGGGGGGGGCTCCTACAATGAGCAGTTCTTC

j_call: TRBJ2-7
clone_size: -
d_call: TRBD2
v_call: TRBV2
cdr3_aa: CASREGTSGSYEQYF
cdr3_nt: TGTGCCAGCAGAGAAGGGACTAGCGGCTCCTACGAGCAGTACTTC

j_call: TRBJ1-2
clone_size: once
d_call: TRBD1
v_call: TRBV7-8
cdr3_aa: CASSVTDRGSDGYTF
cdr3_nt: TGTGCCAGCAGCGTTACGGACAGGGGATCGGACGGCTACACCTTC

j_call: TRBJ2-3
clone_size: -
d_call: -
v_call: TRBV6-5
cdr3_aa: CASSYGGSTDTQYF
cdr3_nt: TGTGCCAGCAGTTACGGTGGCTCCACAGATACGCAGTATTTT

j_call: TRBJ1-1
clone_size: -
d_call: -
v_call: TRBV30
cdr3_aa: CAWTAGADTEAFF
cdr3_nt: TGTGCCTGGACCGCTGGAGCTGACACTGAAGCTTTCTTT

j_call: TRBJ1-1
clone_size: few
d_call: -
v_call: TRBV6-2/TRBV6-3
cdr3_aa: CASSFLQWNTEAFF
cdr3_nt: TGTGCCAGCAGTTTCCTTCAGTGGAACACTGAAGCTTTCTTT

j_call: TRBJ2-5
clone_size: -
d_call: TRBD2
v_call: TRBV5-1
cdr3_aa: CASSYGLAGPQETQYF
cdr3_nt: TGCGCCAGCAGCTATGGACTAGCGGGGCCCCAAGAGACCCAGTACTTC

j_call: TRBJ2-1
clone_size: -
d_call: TRBD2
v_call: TRBV29-1
cdr3_aa: CSVRGLAGRNEQFF
cdr3_nt: TGCAGCGTCCGGGGACTAGCGGGACGCAATGAGCAGTTCTTC

j_call: TRBJ2-7
clone_size: -
d_call: TRBD2
v_call: TRBV19
cdr3_aa: CASSPGGFSYEQYF
cdr3_nt: TGTGCCAGTAGCCCCGGGGGGTTCTCCTACGAGCAGTACTTC

j_call: TRBJ1-2
clone_size: once
d_call: -
v_call: TRBV29-1
cdr3_aa: CSVPPTSTGNNYGYTF
cdr3_nt: TGCAGCGTTCCCCCTACTTCTACAGGGAATAACTATGGCTACACCTTC

j_call: TRBJ1-5
clone_size: -
d_call: TRBD1
v_call: TRBV4-1
cdr3_aa: CASSQENLGGVQPQHF
cdr3_nt: TGCGCCAGCAGCCAAGAAAATTTAGGGGGCGTTCAGCCCCAGCATTTT

j_call: TRBJ2-7
clone_size: once
d_call: TRBD2
v_call: TRBV2
cdr3_aa: CASSGNSGRAGEQYF
cdr3_nt: TGTGCCAGCAGTGGGAATAGCGGGAGGGCCGGCGAGCAGTACTTC

j_call: TRBJ1-2
clone_size: -
d_call: -
v_call: TRBV7-2
cdr3_aa: CASSSRPSVTSAGGYTF
cdr3_nt: TGTGCCAGCAGCTCTAGGCCGAGCGTCACATCGGCGGGGGGCTACACCTTC

j_call: TRBJ1-5
clone_size: -
d_call: -
v_call: TRBV19
cdr3_aa: CASRWEHQPQHF
cdr3_nt: TGTGCCAGTAGATGGGAGCATCAGCCCCAGCATTTT

j_call: TRBJ2-5
clone_size: -
d_call: -
v_call: TRBV6-1
cdr3_aa: CASSDYRDRSGETQYF
cdr3_nt: TGTGCCAGCAGTGATTACAGGGACCGGAGTGGAGAGACCCAGTACTTC

j_call: TRBJ1-5
clone_size: -
d_call: -
v_call: TRBV28
cdr3_aa: CASSDDKGVRGNQPQHF
cdr3_nt: TGTGCCAGCAGTGACGATAAGGGGGTGAGGGGCAATCAGCCCCAGCATTTT

j_call: TRBJ2-2
clone_size: -
d_call: -
v_call: TRBV5-4
cdr3_aa: CASSLVRGSSTGELFF
cdr3_nt: TGTGCCAGCAGCTTGGTTCGCGGGTCGAGCACCGGGGAGCTGTTTTTT

j_call: TRBJ2-7
clone_size: -
d_call: TRBD2
v_call: TRBV5-4
cdr3_aa: CASSLTSGGYEQYF
cdr3_nt: TGTGCCAGCAGCTTGACTAGCGGGGGCTACGAGCAGTACTTC

j_call: TRBJ1-5
clone_size: -
d_call: -
v_call: TRBV11-2
cdr3_aa: CASSLDFRGSNQPQHF
cdr3_nt: TGTGCCAGCAGCTTAGATTTTAGGGGTAGCAATCAGCCCCAGCATTTT

j_call: TRBJ1-5
clone_size: -
d_call: -
v_call: TRBV14
cdr3_aa: CASSQGAWAPQNRNQPQHF
cdr3_nt: TGTGCCAGCAGCCAGGGAGCCTGGGCCCCCCAAAATCGAAATCAGCCCCAGCATTTT

j_call: TRBJ2-3
clone_size: -
d_call: TRBD2
v_call: TRBV11-3
cdr3_aa: CASSRETSGTDTQYF
cdr3_nt: TGTGCCAGCAGCAGAGAGACTAGCGGCACAGATACGCAGTATTTT

j_call: TRBJ1-2
clone_size: -
d_call: -
v_call: TRBV21-1
cdr3_aa: CASSKDIYLQGSLGGGYTF
cdr3_nt: TGTGCCAGCAGCAAAGACATTTACCTACAGGGTTCCCTTGGGGGTGGCTACACCTTC

j_call: TRBJ2-7
clone_size: -
d_call: TRBD2
v_call: TRBV5-4
cdr3_aa: CASSVTSGRRNEQYF
cdr3_nt: TGTGCCAGCAGCGTGACTAGCGGGAGAAGGAACGAGCAGTACTTC

j_call: TRBJ2-7
clone_size: -
d_call: -
v_call: TRBV5-4
cdr3_aa: CASSLFQNEQYF
cdr3_nt: TGTGCCAGCAGCTTGTTCCAAAACGAGCAGTACTTC

j_call: TRBJ2-3
clone_size: -
d_call: -
v_call: TRBV9
cdr3_aa: CASSASEGYTDTQYF
cdr3_nt: TGTGCCAGCAGCGCTTCGGAGGGGTACACAGATACGCAGTATTTT

j_call: TRBJ1-2
clone_size: -
d_call: -
v_call: TRBV29-1
cdr3_aa: CSVDQGNYGYTF
cdr3_nt: TGCAGCGTGGATCAGGGAAACTATGGCTACACCTTC

j_call: TRBJ2-1
clone_size: -
d_call: -
v_call: TRBV23-1
cdr3_aa: CASSQIRGIPDNEQFF
cdr3_nt: TGCGCCAGCAGTCAAATCAGGGGAATTCCTGACAATGAGCAGTTCTTC

j_call: TRBJ1-6
clone_size: -
d_call: -
v_call: TRBV19
cdr3_aa: CASSITRDSPLHF
cdr3_nt: TGTGCCAGTAGTATTACGAGGGATTCACCCCTCCACTTT